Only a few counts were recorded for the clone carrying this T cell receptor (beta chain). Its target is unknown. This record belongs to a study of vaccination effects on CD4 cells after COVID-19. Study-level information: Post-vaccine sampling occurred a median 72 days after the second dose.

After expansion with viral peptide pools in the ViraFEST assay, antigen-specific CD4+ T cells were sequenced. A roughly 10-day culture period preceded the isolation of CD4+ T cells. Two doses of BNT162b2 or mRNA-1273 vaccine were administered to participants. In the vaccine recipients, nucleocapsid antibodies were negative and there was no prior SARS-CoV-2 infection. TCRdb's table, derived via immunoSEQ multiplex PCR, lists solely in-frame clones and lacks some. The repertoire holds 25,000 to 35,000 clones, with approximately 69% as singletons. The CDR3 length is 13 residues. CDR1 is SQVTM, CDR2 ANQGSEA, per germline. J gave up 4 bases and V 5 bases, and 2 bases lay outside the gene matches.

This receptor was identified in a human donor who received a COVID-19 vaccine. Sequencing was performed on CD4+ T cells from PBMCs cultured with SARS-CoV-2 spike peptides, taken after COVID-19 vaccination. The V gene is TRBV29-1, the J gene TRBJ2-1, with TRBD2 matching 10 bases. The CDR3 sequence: CSVSSGGYNEQFF. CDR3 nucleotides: TGCAGCGTTTCTAGCGGGGGATACAATGAGCAGTTCTTC.